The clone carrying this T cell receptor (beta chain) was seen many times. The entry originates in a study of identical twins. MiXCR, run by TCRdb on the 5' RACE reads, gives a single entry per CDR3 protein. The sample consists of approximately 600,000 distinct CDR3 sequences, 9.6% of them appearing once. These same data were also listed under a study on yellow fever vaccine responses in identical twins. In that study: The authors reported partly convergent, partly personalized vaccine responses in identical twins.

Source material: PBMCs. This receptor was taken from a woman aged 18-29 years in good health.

CDR3 in amino acids: CASSEIQGGEQFF. In DNA form, the CDR3 reads TGTGCCAGCAGTGAAATCCAGGGAGGTGAGCAGTTCTTC. The chain has TRBV2 and TRBJ2-1; tentative D call: TRBD2 (6 bases). V was clipped by 2 bases and J by 9 bases, with 11 bases between them. Germline loops: CDR1 SNHLY, CDR2 FYNNEI. CDR3 length: 13 residues.